The source of this T cell receptor (beta chain) is a study of blood T cells in healthy people across ages. Whole-study results and caveats: Shifts in expanded clonotypes may have been confounded by donor CMV status, which was unknown. With unsorted PBMCs, a conclusive comparison of naive versus antigen-experienced cells was not possible.

In its sample, this clonotype was seen many times. The target antigen is unknown. A second roughly 6 to 12 cycle PCR used barcoded and J-beta primers. TCRdb reanalysed the 5' RACE reads using MiXCR and keeps one entry per CDR3 protein. There are hundreds of thousands of distinct CDR3 sequences in the sample; around 30% occur only once, and around a sixth lies in the top ten. V gave up 5 bases and J gave up 2 bases; unmatched junction bases: 5. CDR3 length: 15 residues. Germline CDR1 SGHTA, CDR2 FQGNSA. Donation came from healthy Caucasian individuals in Russia who were aged roughly 6 to 95. The source of this sequence is an elderly woman in good health. Sequenced sample: blood. The J gene is TRBJ2-1, the V gene TRBV7-2; 8 bases align to TRBD2. CDR3 coding DNA: TGTGCCAGCAGCCCAACGGGGGGGGCCTACAATGAGCAGTTCTTC. It codes for CASSPTGGAYNEQFF.